Here is one TCR beta chain with its context. Its antigen remains unknown. These data are taken from a study of shared clonotypes between healthy human individuals. Study conclusions and caveats: Despite large depth, sorted-subset datasets appeared incompletely sequenced.

Assay used: immunoSEQ multiplex PCR; TCRdb lists only in-frame clones, some missing. The sample has some 630,000 clones; 55% to 75% are singletons. The CDR3 contains 14 residues. The V end was cut by 6 bases, the J end by 6 bases, with 14 bases between. Per the germline V gene, CDR1 is MGHRA and CDR2 is YSYEKL. The genes are TRBV4-1 and TRBJ2-2; tentative D call: TRBD2 (5 bases). The specimen sequenced was memory CD4+ T cells sorted from blood. Sample subset: CD45RA-negative fraction. This receptor was identified in a woman aged 30 to 39 in good health. CDR3 in amino acids: CASRKVGISGELFF. The CDR3 nucleotides are TGCGCCAGCAGAAAAGTCGGGATCTCCGGGGAGCTGTTTTTT.